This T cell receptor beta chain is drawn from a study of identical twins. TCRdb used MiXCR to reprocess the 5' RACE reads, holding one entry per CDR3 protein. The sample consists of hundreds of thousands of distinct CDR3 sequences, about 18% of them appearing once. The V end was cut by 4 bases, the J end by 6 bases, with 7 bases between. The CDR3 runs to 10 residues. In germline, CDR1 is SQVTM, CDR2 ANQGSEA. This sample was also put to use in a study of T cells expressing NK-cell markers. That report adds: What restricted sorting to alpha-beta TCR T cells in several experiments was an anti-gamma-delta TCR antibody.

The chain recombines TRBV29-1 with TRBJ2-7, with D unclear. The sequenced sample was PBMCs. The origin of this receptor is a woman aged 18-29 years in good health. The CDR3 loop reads CSVGSSEQYF. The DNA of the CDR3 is TGCAGCGTTGGATCATCCGAGCAGTACTTC.